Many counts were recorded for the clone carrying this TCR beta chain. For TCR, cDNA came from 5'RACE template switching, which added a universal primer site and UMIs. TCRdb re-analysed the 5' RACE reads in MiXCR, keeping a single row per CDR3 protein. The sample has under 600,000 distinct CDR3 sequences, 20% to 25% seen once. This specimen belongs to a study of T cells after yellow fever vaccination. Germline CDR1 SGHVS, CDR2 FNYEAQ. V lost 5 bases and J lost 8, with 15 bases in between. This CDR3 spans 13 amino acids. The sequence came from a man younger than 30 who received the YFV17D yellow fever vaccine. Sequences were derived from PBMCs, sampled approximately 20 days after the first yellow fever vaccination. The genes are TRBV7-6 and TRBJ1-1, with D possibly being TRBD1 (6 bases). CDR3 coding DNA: TGTGCCAGCAGCGTACAAACAGGGACCGAAGCTTTCTTT. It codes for CASSVQTGTEAFF.